The rows below give T cell receptor beta chains drawn from one sample of a study of cytomegalovirus exposure and HLA in healthy donors. Here immunoSEQ multiplex PCR was the method, and the copy in TCRdb shows in-frame clones only, minus some. Among about 190,000 clones, about 87% were seen once, and the ten largest hold over 1%. Sequences were obtained from PBMCs. All receptors derive from a man aged 25 to 45 in good health and CMV-seronegative. Each CDR3 is given with its conserved first and last residue. The order of the fields is J gene, clone size, V gene, D gene, CDR3 protein, CDR3 DNA. A D gene is named only where the DNA matches it firmly. Not every row has a clone size; where given, it reads once, few, many or a size class.

TRBJ1-3	.	TRBV4-1	TRBD1	CASSQPGQGITIYF	TGCGCCAGCAGCCAACCGGGACAGGGAATCACCATATATTTT
TRBJ2-6	.	TRBV5-1	.	CASSLATGSGANVLTF	TGCGCCAGCAGCTTGGCCACCGGCTCTGGGGCCAACGTCCTGACTTTC
TRBJ2-1	.	TRBV5-4	TRBD2	CASSFSGTISEQFF	TGTGCCAGCAGCTTTAGCGGGACTATCAGCGAGCAGTTCTTC
TRBJ2-1	once	TRBV4-2	.	CASSPEEGYEQFF	TGTGCCAGCAGCCCGGAGGAGGGGTATGAGCAGTTCTTC
TRBJ2-3	.	TRBV27	TRBD2	CASSLLAGATDTQYF	TGTGCCAGCAGCCTCCTAGCGGGAGCGACAGATACGCAGTATTTT
TRBJ2-1	once	TRBV5-6	TRBD2	CASSPVASGRRYNEQFF	TGTGCCAGCAGCCCGGTTGCTAGCGGGAGGAGGTACAATGAGCAGTTCTTC
TRBJ2-3	.	TRBV28	.	CASNPPARRTDTQYF	TGTGCCAGCAACCCACCAGCGAGACGCACAGATACGCAGTATTTT
TRBJ2-5	.	TRBV10-3	.	CAISPPGSRETQYF	TGTGCCATCAGTCCTCCCGGGAGCAGGGAGACCCAGTACTTC
TRBJ2-1	.	TRBV6-5	.	CASSSRLGIVFF	TGTGCCAGCAGTTCCCGACTAGGAATCGTGTTCTTC
TRBJ2-1	.	TRBV2	TRBD2	CASSETLAGGGSYNEQFF	TGTGCCAGCAGTGAAACCCTAGCGGGGGGTGGGTCCTACAATGAGCAGTTCTTC
TRBJ1-2	few	TRBV7-2	TRBD1	CASSPLTGWGGYTF	TGTGCCAGCAGCCCGCTGACAGGGTGGGGGGGCTACACCTTC
TRBJ2-7	.	TRBV18	.	CASSPNRARTEQYF	TGTGCCAGCTCTCCGAACAGGGCTCGTACCGAGCAGTACTTC
TRBJ2-2	.	TRBV6-1	.	CASIVTVLNTGELFF	TGTGCCAGCATTGTAACAGTCTTGAACACCGGGGAGCTGTTTTTT
TRBJ2-1	.	TRBV7-9	.	CASSLRGGRDNEQFF	TGTGCCAGCAGCCTAAGGGGGGGGAGGGACAATGAGCAGTTCTTC
TRBJ2-3	.	TRBV9	.	CASSVDSGTDTQYF	TGTGCCAGCAGCGTGGACTCTGGGACAGATACGCAGTATTTT
TRBJ2-2	.	TRBV6-6	.	CASSPRANTGELFF	TGTGCCAGCAGCCCTCGGGCGAACACCGGGGAGCTGTTTTTT
TRBJ2-4	.	TRBV19	TRBD1	CASSRDRVGAKNIQYF	TGTGCCAGTAGTAGAGACAGGGTCGGAGCCAAAAACATTCAGTACTTC
TRBJ1-4	.	TRBV6-5	.	CASRGGWGNEKLFF	TGTGCCAGCAGAGGAGGTTGGGGTAATGAAAAACTGTTTTTT
TRBJ2-1	.	TRBV7-9	TRBD2	CASREGTSVYNEQFF	TGTGCCAGCAGGGAAGGGACTAGCGTTTACAATGAGCAGTTCTTC
TRBJ1-1	.	TRBV10-3	TRBD1	CATSRQGSTEAFF	TGTGCCACCTCAAGACAGGGAAGCACTGAAGCTTTCTTT
TRBJ1-4	.	TRBV7-9	.	CASSLSGGWDEKLFF	TGTGCCAGCAGCTTATCGGGGGGGTGGGATGAAAAACTGTTTTTT
TRBJ2-7	once	TRBV7-2	.	CASSPGNYEQYF	TGTGCCAGCAGCCCAGGCAACTACGAGCAGTACTTC
TRBJ2-2	.	TRBV29-1	TRBD1	CSARQGGGELFF	TGCAGCGCAAGACAGGGGGGCGGGGAGCTGTTTTTT
TRBJ1-6	.	TRBV18	TRBD1	CASSPGQGRVNSPLHF	TGTGCCAGCTCTCCCGGACAGGGCAGAGTTAATTCACCCCTCCACTTT
TRBJ2-7	.	TRBV4-2	.	CASSQIQGGYEQYF	TGTGCCAGCAGCCAAATACAGGGGGGGTACGAGCAGTACTTC
TRBJ2-3	.	TRBV5-1	.	CASSRNRWGTDTQYF	TGCGCCAGCAGCCGCAACAGGTGGGGAACAGATACGCAGTATTTT
TRBJ2-5	once	TRBV7-6	.	CASSSTLLVETQYF	TGTGCCAGCAGCTCCACCCTACTTGTCGAGACCCAGTACTTC
TRBJ2-7	.	TRBV10-2	TRBD2	CASSDLAGVSSYEQYF	TGCGCCAGCAGTGATCTAGCGGGAGTCTCCTCCTACGAGCAGTACTTC
TRBJ1-2	.	TRBV27	.	CASSPRTHKSSNYGYTF	TGTGCCAGCAGTCCTCGTACCCACAAGTCTTCTAACTATGGCTACACCTTC
TRBJ2-5	.	TRBV2	TRBD2	CASSALRGGGETQYF	TGTGCCAGCAGTGCTCTTCGGGGGGGCGGAGAGACCCAGTACTTC
TRBJ2-7	.	TRBV6-5	.	CASSYSIQGGNNEQYF	TGTGCCAGCAGTTACTCGATACAGGGGGGGAACAACGAGCAGTACTTC
TRBJ2-7	.	TRBV11-2	TRBD2	CASRPATSGTYEQYF	TGTGCCAGCAGGCCTGCGACTAGCGGGACCTACGAGCAGTACTTC
TRBJ1-5	.	TRBV5-8	TRBD1	CASSLWGQPNQPQHF	TGTGCCAGCAGCTTGTGGGGACAGCCCAATCAGCCCCAGCATTTT